A selection of T cell receptor beta chains follows, all from one sample in a study of T cell repertoires in cytomegalovirus infection. TCRdb ran MiXCR on the reads and lists one entry per CDR3 protein. The data hold 20,000 or so distinct CDR3 sequences, with 20% to 25% observed a single time. No antigen is known for these receptors. Sample: CD8+ T cells from cultured PBMCs, taken from culture after CMV antigen stimulation. The receptors here all came from a human donor in good health (CMV status not recorded). Some clones in this sample may be carry-over from other donors' samples. Both conserved end residues are part of each CDR3.

J gene: TRBJ1-1
V gene: TRBV20-1
CDR3 protein: CSASDRDTEAFF

J gene: TRBJ1-4
V gene: TRBV4-1
CDR3 protein: CASSHPGIGEKLFF

J gene: TRBJ2-7
V gene: TRBV6-5
CDR3 protein: CASSPSTGPYEQYF

J gene: TRBJ2-2
V gene: TRBV27
CDR3 protein: CASSYNTGELFF

J gene: TRBJ2-7
V gene: TRBV4-2
CDR3 protein: CASSLTGYEQYF

J gene: TRBJ2-1
V gene: TRBV18
CDR3 protein: CASSPPWGEQFF

J gene: TRBJ2-2
V gene: TRBV11-3
CDR3 protein: CASSLGVNANTGELFF

J gene: TRBJ1-5
V gene: TRBV19
CDR3 protein: CASSKNRVNQPQHF

J gene: TRBJ2-2
V gene: TRBV6-1
CDR3 protein: CATEPGANTGELFF

J gene: TRBJ2-5
V gene: TRBV27
CDR3 protein: CARVGAGETQYF

J gene: TRBJ2-3
V gene: TRBV11-2
CDR3 protein: CASSLLAGGPTDTQYF

J gene: TRBJ2-2
V gene: TRBV6-5
CDR3 protein: CASSYSLPGRVRELFF

J gene: TRBJ2-7
V gene: TRBV2
CDR3 protein: CASSEAPSPGDEQYF

J gene: TRBJ2-5
V gene: TRBV7-9
CDR3 protein: CASSLDRILPQETQYF

J gene: TRBJ2-2
V gene: TRBV5-1
CDR3 protein: CASSNRDSNTGELFF

J gene: TRBJ1-1
V gene: TRBV10-3
CDR3 protein: CAISESGQPAAEAFF

J gene: TRBJ1-1
V gene: TRBV7-8
CDR3 protein: CASSSQGTIESDTEAFF

J gene: TRBJ2-3
V gene: TRBV7-2
CDR3 protein: CASSLWGQDTQYF

J gene: TRBJ2-3
V gene: TRBV19
CDR3 protein: CASSIEGFSTDTQYF

J gene: TRBJ1-4
V gene: TRBV6-1
CDR3 protein: CASRFGEKLFF

J gene: TRBJ1-2
V gene: TRBV5-1
CDR3 protein: CASSLDSGNYGYTF

J gene: TRBJ2-7
V gene: TRBV27
CDR3 protein: CASSLAGVTYEQYF

J gene: TRBJ1-5
V gene: TRBV5-5
CDR3 protein: CASSAAWIGANQPQHF

J gene: TRBJ2-1
V gene: TRBV27
CDR3 protein: CASSSTSGGWDEQFF

J gene: TRBJ1-1
V gene: TRBV4-1
CDR3 protein: CASSQGVVQGGTGEAFF

J gene: TRBJ1-1
V gene: TRBV7-6
CDR3 protein: CASSSIGTAMSEAFF

J gene: TRBJ2-7
V gene: TRBV11-2
CDR3 protein: CASSSFPLNGVSSYEQYF

J gene: TRBJ2-7
V gene: TRBV15
CDR3 protein: CATSRDRFDEQYF

J gene: TRBJ2-7
V gene: TRBV6-1
CDR3 protein: CASSVNDGVQEDEQYF

J gene: TRBJ1-3
V gene: TRBV20-1
CDR3 protein: CSARAQGQGSGNTIYF

J gene: TRBJ2-1
V gene: TRBV20-1
CDR3 protein: CSASPEQGSYNEQFF

J gene: TRBJ2-3
V gene: TRBV4-2
CDR3 protein: CASSQGWASGTSTDTQYF

J gene: TRBJ2-3
V gene: TRBV6-5
CDR3 protein: CASSYSSGPTDTQYF

J gene: TRBJ2-2
V gene: TRBV24-1
CDR3 protein: CATSDTDRFLNTGELFF

J gene: TRBJ1-1
V gene: TRBV12-3/TRBV12-4
CDR3 protein: CASRPPGVGGTEAFF

J gene: TRBJ2-1
V gene: TRBV7-4
CDR3 protein: CASSLEDSRGLFYNEQFF

J gene: TRBJ2-3
V gene: TRBV11-2
CDR3 protein: CASSQDFTDTQYF

J gene: TRBJ1-4
V gene: TRBV6-5
CDR3 protein: CASSLMAATNEKLFF

J gene: TRBJ1-1
V gene: TRBV5-1
CDR3 protein: CASSWFEGPGEAFF

J gene: TRBJ2-1
V gene: TRBV5-5
CDR3 protein: CASSWDRTNEQFF

J gene: TRBJ1-4
V gene: TRBV20-1
CDR3 protein: CSARDPRGSSGNEKLFF

J gene: TRBJ2-5
V gene: TRBV11-2
CDR3 protein: CASSLSGFGGGTEETQYF

J gene: TRBJ2-1
V gene: TRBV27
CDR3 protein: CASSPGLVVRAYNEQFF

J gene: TRBJ2-5
V gene: TRBV7-9
CDR3 protein: CASSLVQKETQYF

J gene: TRBJ1-6
V gene: TRBV5-6
CDR3 protein: CASSFRDRVYSPLHF

J gene: TRBJ1-1
V gene: TRBV24-1
CDR3 protein: CATRDRASTSNTEAFF

J gene: TRBJ2-5
V gene: TRBV5-6
CDR3 protein: CASSWGAGVKQETQYF

J gene: TRBJ2-3
V gene: TRBV6-6
CDR3 protein: CASSYSSGPQYF

J gene: TRBJ2-2
V gene: TRBV7-6
CDR3 protein: CASSQGPGSPHSDTGELFF

J gene: TRBJ2-7
V gene: TRBV5-1
CDR3 protein: CASSLVVGVSYEQYF

J gene: TRBJ1-5
V gene: TRBV19
CDR3 protein: CASSGSDGINQPQHF

J gene: TRBJ1-1
V gene: TRBV9
CDR3 protein: CASRAGGSTEAFF

J gene: TRBJ2-7
V gene: TRBV3-1
CDR3 protein: CASSTGPGAYEQYF

J gene: TRBJ2-1
V gene: TRBV7-8
CDR3 protein: CASSLVMGLAGLNEQFF